A selection of T cell receptor beta chains follows, all from one sample in a study of cytomegalovirus exposure and HLA in healthy donors. TCRdb's copy holds only in-frame clones and misses some; the assay was immunoSEQ multiplex PCR. Here the sample spans 180,000 or so clones, 60% to 80% being singletons. The sample consisted of PBMCs. These receptors were taken from a woman aged 40 to 50 in good health and CMV-seropositive. Both conserved end residues are part of each CDR3. A D gene is named only where the DNA matches it firmly. For some rows the clone size is stated as once, few or many, or as a class when expanded; others skip it.

V gene: TRBV29-1; D gene: TRBD2; clone size: once; J gene: TRBJ2-1; CDR3 protein: CSVEAGGPYIEQFF; CDR3 DNA: TGCAGCGTTGAGGCGGGAGGGCCCTACATTGAGCAGTTCTTC
V gene: TRBV25-1; D gene: -; clone size: -; J gene: TRBJ1-1; CDR3 protein: CASSEWGGLMNTEAFF; CDR3 DNA: TGTGCCAGCAGTGAATGGGGAGGGCTCATGAACACTGAAGCTTTCTTT
V gene: TRBV7-3; D gene: -; clone size: few; J gene: TRBJ2-2; CDR3 protein: CASSPSGTGELFF; CDR3 DNA: TGTGCCAGCAGCCCCTCAGGCACCGGGGAGCTGTTTTTT
V gene: TRBV28; D gene: TRBD1; clone size: once; J gene: TRBJ1-5; CDR3 protein: CASSLGQGLGQPQHF; CDR3 DNA: TGTGCCAGCAGCCTAGGACAGGGCTTAGGTCAGCCCCAGCATTTT
V gene: TRBV9; D gene: TRBD2; clone size: few; J gene: TRBJ2-2; CDR3 protein: CASSVLAGGPKGGELFF; CDR3 DNA: TGTGCCAGCAGCGTACTAGCGGGAGGGCCGAAGGGCGGGGAGCTGTTTTTT
V gene: TRBV6-6; D gene: TRBD1; clone size: -; J gene: TRBJ2-7; CDR3 protein: CASSSSGTVYEQYF; CDR3 DNA: TGTGCCAGCAGTTCGTCCGGGACAGTCTACGAGCAGTACTTC
V gene: TRBV19; D gene: -; clone size: -; J gene: TRBJ2-7; CDR3 protein: CASSIRTSYEQYF; CDR3 DNA: TGTGCCAGTAGTATTCGTACTTCCTACGAGCAGTACTTC
V gene: TRBV28; D gene: -; clone size: few; J gene: TRBJ2-7; CDR3 protein: CASSMSLGSQSSYEQYF; CDR3 DNA: TGTGCCAGCAGTATGTCCCTCGGGTCCCAGAGCTCCTACGAGCAGTACTTC
V gene: TRBV30; D gene: -; clone size: few; J gene: TRBJ1-5; CDR3 protein: CAWSGGGYQPQHF; CDR3 DNA: TGTGCCTGGAGCGGTGGAGGCTATCAGCCCCAGCATTTT
V gene: TRBV21-1; D gene: -; clone size: once; J gene: TRBJ2-1; CDR3 protein: CASNPGTNYNEQFF; CDR3 DNA: TGTGCCAGCAACCCCGGGACAAATTACAATGAGCAGTTCTTC
V gene: TRBV6-5; D gene: TRBD1; clone size: -; J gene: TRBJ2-7; CDR3 protein: CASSPAPGTGREQYF; CDR3 DNA: TGTGCCAGCAGTCCCGCGCCCGGGACAGGGAGAGAGCAGTACTTC
V gene: TRBV6-1; D gene: -; clone size: -; J gene: TRBJ2-3; CDR3 protein: CASSEPIAATTDTQYF; CDR3 DNA: TGTGCCAGCAGTGAACCAATAGCGGCTACCACAGATACGCAGTATTTT
V gene: TRBV5-4; D gene: -; clone size: -; J gene: TRBJ1-1; CDR3 protein: CASSLTGLNTEAFF; CDR3 DNA: TGTGCCAGCAGCTTAACAGGGTTGAACACTGAAGCTTTCTTT
V gene: TRBV5-6; D gene: -; clone size: once; J gene: TRBJ1-2; CDR3 protein: CASSPTGNRDGYTF; CDR3 DNA: TGTGCCAGCAGTCCAACTGGGAACAGGGATGGCTACACCTTC
V gene: TRBV18; D gene: -; clone size: -; J gene: TRBJ2-4; CDR3 protein: CASSPLRREDIQYF; CDR3 DNA: TGTGCCAGCTCACCCCTCCGGAGGGAGGACATTCAGTACTTC
V gene: TRBV5-6; D gene: TRBD1; clone size: -; J gene: TRBJ2-7; CDR3 protein: CASSRSGTGAPYEQYF; CDR3 DNA: TGTGCCAGCAGTCGTTCTGGGACAGGGGCTCCCTACGAGCAGTACTTC
V gene: TRBV28; D gene: -; clone size: -; J gene: TRBJ2-3; CDR3 protein: CASSIPSAADTQYF; CDR3 DNA: TGTGCCAGCAGTATCCCGAGTGCCGCAGATACGCAGTATTTT
V gene: TRBV30; D gene: TRBD2; clone size: once; J gene: TRBJ2-7; CDR3 protein: CAWITSGGDEQYF; CDR3 DNA: TGTGCCTGGATCACTAGCGGGGGGGACGAGCAGTACTTC
V gene: TRBV5-1; D gene: TRBD1; clone size: few; J gene: TRBJ2-3; CDR3 protein: CASSWTGESTDTQYF; CDR3 DNA: TGCGCCAGCAGCTGGACAGGGGAAAGCACAGATACGCAGTATTTT
V gene: TRBV28; D gene: -; clone size: few; J gene: TRBJ2-7; CDR3 protein: CASSFLFGQGYEQYF; CDR3 DNA: TGTGCCAGCAGTTTTTTATTTGGGCAGGGCTACGAGCAGTACTTC
V gene: TRBV28; D gene: -; clone size: -; J gene: TRBJ1-1; CDR3 protein: CASSPLRTEAFF; CDR3 DNA: TGTGCCAGCAGTCCCCTGAGGACTGAAGCTTTCTTT
V gene: TRBV2; D gene: -; clone size: -; J gene: TRBJ1-1; CDR3 protein: CASSPGMNTEAFF; CDR3 DNA: TGTGCCAGCAGTCCCGGTATGAACACTGAAGCTTTCTTT
V gene: TRBV29-1; D gene: -; clone size: -; J gene: TRBJ2-2; CDR3 protein: CSVEAGLYTGELFF; CDR3 DNA: TGCAGCGTTGAGGCCGGACTGTACACCGGGGAGCTGTTTTTT
V gene: TRBV6-5; D gene: -; clone size: -; J gene: TRBJ1-5; CDR3 protein: CASGIQDSNQPQHF; CDR3 DNA: TGTGCCAGCGGAATACAGGATAGCAATCAGCCCCAGCATTTT
V gene: TRBV2; D gene: -; clone size: -; J gene: TRBJ1-2; CDR3 protein: CASRLSAGVRDGYTF; CDR3 DNA: TGTGCCAGCCGACTCAGCGCAGGGGTTCGCGATGGCTACACCTTC
V gene: TRBV6-1; D gene: TRBD2; clone size: -; J gene: TRBJ2-7; CDR3 protein: CASKVAGAPEQYF; CDR3 DNA: TGTGCCAGCAAGGTAGCGGGAGCCCCCGAGCAGTACTTC
V gene: TRBV28; D gene: -; clone size: -; J gene: TRBJ2-6; CDR3 protein: CASSLGRGVRGSGANVLTF; CDR3 DNA: TGTGCCAGCAGTTTAGGGCGAGGCGTCAGGGGCTCTGGGGCCAACGTCCTGACTTTC
V gene: TRBV18; D gene: TRBD1; clone size: -; J gene: TRBJ1-2; CDR3 protein: CASSPGQNYGYTF; CDR3 DNA: TGTGCCAGCTCGCCGGGACAGAACTATGGCTACACCTTC
V gene: TRBV7-9; D gene: TRBD1; clone size: -; J gene: TRBJ2-3; CDR3 protein: CASSLDGTGTYTQYF; CDR3 DNA: TGTGCCAGCAGCTTAGACGGGACAGGCACCTATACCCAGTATTTT
V gene: TRBV7-9; D gene: -; clone size: -; J gene: TRBJ1-1; CDR3 protein: CASSFLSWGDTEAFF; CDR3 DNA: TGTGCCAGCAGCTTTTTATCTTGGGGGGACACTGAAGCTTTCTTT
V gene: TRBV19; D gene: TRBD1; clone size: few; J gene: TRBJ2-2; CDR3 protein: CASSQTGDTGELFF; CDR3 DNA: TGTGCCAGTAGTCAGACAGGGGACACCGGGGAGCTGTTTTTT
V gene: TRBV27; D gene: -; clone size: few; J gene: TRBJ2-3; CDR3 protein: CASSFGLTTDTQYF; CDR3 DNA: TGTGCCAGCAGTTTCGGACTTACCACAGATACGCAGTATTTT
V gene: TRBV11-3; D gene: TRBD2; clone size: few; J gene: TRBJ2-1; CDR3 protein: CASSLGGTSGKLFGEQFF; CDR3 DNA: TGTGCCAGCAGCTTAGGGGGGACTAGCGGGAAACTTTTTGGTGAGCAGTTCTTC
V gene: TRBV2; D gene: -; clone size: -; J gene: TRBJ2-2; CDR3 protein: CASSNHRAGGELFF; CDR3 DNA: TGTGCCAGCAGCAACCACAGGGCTGGCGGGGAGCTGTTTTTT
V gene: TRBV12-5; D gene: -; clone size: once; J gene: TRBJ2-1; CDR3 protein: CASGPPGPTVSEQFF; CDR3 DNA: TGTGCTAGTGGTCCGCCAGGGCCCACTGTGAGTGAGCAGTTCTTC
V gene: TRBV28; D gene: TRBD1; clone size: -; J gene: TRBJ1-2; CDR3 protein: CASSLSGTASNYGYTF; CDR3 DNA: TGTGCCAGCAGTCTATCCGGGACAGCCTCTAACTATGGCTACACCTTC
V gene: TRBV13; D gene: TRBD1; clone size: -; J gene: TRBJ2-1; CDR3 protein: CASSDPGQNVQSEQFF; CDR3 DNA: TGTGCCAGCAGCGATCCGGGACAGAATGTTCAGAGTGAGCAGTTCTTC
V gene: TRBV7-8; D gene: -; clone size: -; J gene: TRBJ1-3; CDR3 protein: CASSVQAGISGNTIYF; CDR3 DNA: TGTGCCAGCAGCGTACAGGCAGGGATCTCTGGAAACACCATATATTTT
V gene: TRBV7-9; D gene: -; clone size: once; J gene: TRBJ1-1; CDR3 protein: CASSLSALGSNTEAFF; CDR3 DNA: TGTGCCAGCAGCTTGTCAGCTTTAGGGAGTAACACTGAAGCTTTCTTT
V gene: TRBV28; D gene: -; clone size: -; J gene: TRBJ2-3; CDR3 protein: CASSRQVLTQYF; CDR3 DNA: TGTGCCAGCAGCAGACAGGTCCTTACGCAGTATTTT
V gene: TRBV9; D gene: TRBD2; clone size: -; J gene: TRBJ2-3; CDR3 protein: CASSAPRASGNTDTQYF; CDR3 DNA: TGTGCCAGCAGCGCCCCAAGGGCTAGCGGGAACACAGATACGCAGTATTTT
V gene: TRBV29-1; D gene: -; clone size: -; J gene: TRBJ1-6; CDR3 protein: CSVVVGADSPLHF; CDR3 DNA: TGCAGCGTTGTTGTGGGGGCTGATTCACCCCTCCACTTT